Listed below are T cell receptor beta chains from one sample, sequenced in a study of cytomegalovirus exposure and HLA in healthy donors. The method was immunoSEQ multiplex PCR; TCRdb's version includes in-frame clones alone and lacks a portion of them. The sample lists about 100,000 clones, more than 75% occurring once. Sequenced material: PBMCs. Receptor source: a woman in her forties or fifties in good health and CMV-seropositive. The CDR3 runs from the conserved cysteine through the conserved F or W. Each record gives: clone size, V gene, J gene, CDR3 length, D gene, CDR3 protein, CDR3 DNA. The D gene is left open where the match is weak. Rows may omit the clone size; those that give it use once, few, many or a size class.

>few|TRBV11-2|TRBJ1-3|15|TRBD1
CASSSSDRGGNTIYF
TGTGCCAGCAGCTCCAGCGACAGGGGTGGAAACACCATATATTTT
>few|TRBV27|TRBJ2-4|13|-
CASSHGQGGIQYF
TGTGCCAGCAGTCATGGTCAGGGAGGCATTCAGTACTTC
>-|TRBV14|TRBJ2-5|17|-
CASSQDTTASLRETQYF
TGTGCCAGCAGCCAAGATACCACAGCATCCCTCCGAGAGACCCAGTACTTC
>-|TRBV10-3|TRBJ1-2|16|TRBD1
CAISARDRATGYGYTF
TGTGCCATCAGTGCCCGGGACAGGGCCACAGGCTATGGCTACACCTTC
>-|TRBV4-2|TRBJ2-1|15|TRBD2
CASSQAGGSYNEQFF
TGTGCCAGCAGCCAAGCGGGAGGTTCCTACAATGAGCAGTTCTTC
>-|TRBV12-5|TRBJ2-5|18|TRBD1
CASGLGPSGQRTPMEQYF
TGTGCTAGTGGTTTGGGACCCTCGGGACAGAGGACGCCAATGGAGCAGTACTTC
>few|TRBV18|TRBJ1-6|15|-
CASSLEGIGHSPLHF
TGTGCCAGCTCTCTAGAGGGCATAGGTCATTCACCCCTCCACTTT
>-|TRBV5-5|TRBJ1-2|17|TRBD1
CASSFLPSGQGDYGYTF
TGTGCCAGCAGTTTCCTTCCTTCGGGACAGGGGGACTATGGCTACACCTTC
>few|TRBV28|TRBJ2-7|13|-
CASSWGPGDEQYF
TGTGCCAGCAGTTGGGGACCAGGGGACGAGCAGTACTTC
>-|TRBV5-1|TRBJ1-1|15|-
CASSWRGRVNTEAFF
TGCGCCAGCAGCTGGAGGGGGAGGGTGAACACTGAAGCTTTCTTT
>-|TRBV18|TRBJ1-1|13|-
CASSPQGNTEAFF
TGTGCCAGCTCACCTCAGGGGAACACTGAAGCTTTCTTT
>-|TRBV5-1|TRBJ1-1|16|-
CASSLQPGMTLSEAFF
TGCGCCAGCAGCTTGCAGCCGGGGATGACCCTTTCTGAAGCTTTCTTT
>few|TRBV27|TRBJ2-7|14|-
CASSLGANSYEQYF
TGTGCCAGCAGTTTGGGGGCCAACTCCTACGAGCAGTACTTC
>-|TRBV19|TRBJ1-3|20|TRBD1
CASSIVRGVGWDSPGNTIYF
TGTGCCAGTAGTATAGTAAGGGGAGTCGGCTGGGACAGTCCTGGAAACACCATATATTTT
>-|TRBV18|TRBJ2-3|15|TRBD2
CASSPTSGLTDTQYF
TGTGCCAGCTCACCGACTAGCGGCCTCACAGATACGCAGTATTTT
>few|TRBV15|TRBJ1-6|15|TRBD1
CATSRDGTVNSPLHF
TGTGCCACCAGCAGAGACGGGACAGTCAATTCACCCCTCCACTTT
>-|TRBV2|TRBJ2-7|14|-
CASSEERSSYEQYF
TGTGCCAGCAGTGAGGAGCGGAGCTCCTACGAGCAGTACTTC
>-|TRBV19|TRBJ1-1|12|-
CASSMPGKGAFF
TGTGCCAGTAGTATGCCCGGGAAAGGGGCTTTCTTT
>-|TRBV18|TRBJ2-7|14|-
CASSPSDRNYEQYF
TGTGCCAGCTCACCCTCGGACAGAAACTACGAGCAGTACTTC
>-|TRBV27|TRBJ2-3|14|TRBD1
CASTLTGGAYTQYF
TGTGCCAGCACCTTGACAGGGGGCGCATATACGCAGTATTTT
>-|TRBV7-2|TRBJ2-7|14|TRBD1
CASSYRTGYYEQYF
TGTGCCAGCAGCTACAGGACAGGTTACTACGAGCAGTACTTC
>-|TRBV9|TRBJ1-6|12|-
CASSHRDSPLHF
TGTGCCAGCAGCCACAGGGATTCACCCCTCCACTTT
>-|TRBV5-1|TRBJ2-7|15|TRBD1
CASSLGQGTSYEQYF
TGCGCCAGCAGCTTGGGACAGGGAACATCCTACGAGCAGTACTTC
>-|TRBV11-2|TRBJ2-5|14|TRBD2
CASSLSGGAETQYF
TGTGCCAGCAGCTTAAGCGGGGGGGCCGAGACCCAGTACTTC
>few|TRBV10-1|TRBJ2-1|13|TRBD1
CASSEGTGVEQFF
TGCGCCAGCAGTGAAGGGACAGGGGTCGAGCAGTTCTTC
>-|TRBV30|TRBJ2-2|13|-
CAWRGRSTGELFF
TGTGCCTGGAGGGGGAGGTCCACCGGGGAGCTGTTTTTT
>-|TRBV19|TRBJ1-1|13|-
CASMGGRVTEAFF
TGTGCCAGTATGGGGGGAAGAGTCACTGAAGCTTTCTTT
>-|TRBV5-6|TRBJ2-7|13|-
CASSLDITYEQYF
TGTGCCAGCAGCTTAGACATAACCTACGAGCAGTACTTC
>-|TRBV19|TRBJ1-2|14|-
CASSISGRDYGYTF
TGTGCCAGTAGTATAAGCGGCAGAGACTATGGCTACACCTTC
>-|TRBV7-2|TRBJ1-2|15|-
CASSLGRWQGYGYTF
TGTGCCAGCAGCCTAGGACGCTGGCAGGGCTATGGCTACACCTTC
>-|TRBV4-2|TRBJ1-4|16|-
CASSQGGQGSNEKLFF
TGTGCCAGCAGCCAAGGAGGGCAGGGGTCTAATGAAAAACTGTTTTTT
>-|TRBV19|TRBJ2-1|15|-
CASSIVPIGSNEQFF
TGTGCCAGTAGTATAGTTCCGATCGGGAGCAATGAGCAGTTCTTC
>-|TRBV5-1|TRBJ1-2|13|-
CASSSTGSGGYTF
TGCGCCAGCAGCTCGACAGGATCGGGTGGCTACACCTTC
>-|TRBV12-5|TRBJ1-5|14|-
CASGLLQGSQPQHF
TGTGCTAGTGGTTTGCTACAGGGAAGCCAGCCCCAGCATTTT
>few|TRBV7-9|TRBJ2-1|15|-
CAATPTIFTYNEQFF
TGTGCCGCCACCCCCACTATATTTACCTACAATGAGCAGTTCTTC
>-|TRBV5-6|TRBJ1-1|13|-
CASSLPGHRVPFF
TGTGCCAGCAGCTTGCCCGGACACAGGGTGCCTTTCTTT
>-|TRBV5-1|TRBJ2-1|17|-
CASSLGVGAGSYNEQFF
TGCGCCAGCAGCTTGGGTGTAGGAGCCGGCTCCTACAATGAGCAGTTCTTC
>-|TRBV6-6|TRBJ2-7|13|TRBD2
CASRTSGAYEQYF
TGTGCCAGCAGGACTAGCGGGGCCTACGAGCAGTACTTC
>-|TRBV27|TRBJ1-2|15|-
CASSPSTQRDKGYTF
TGTGCCAGCAGCCCCTCGACACAGAGGGATAAGGGCTACACCTTC
>-|TRBV5-1|TRBJ2-6|18|TRBD1
CASSNLGTESGGANVLTF
TGCGCCAGCAGCAATTTAGGGACAGAATCGGGTGGGGCCAACGTCCTGACTTTC
>few|TRBV19|TRBJ2-7|16|TRBD2
CASSLILAGGKDEQYF
TGTGCCAGTAGTTTGATTCTAGCGGGAGGAAAGGACGAGCAGTACTTC
>few|TRBV13|TRBJ1-1|15|-
CASSSVPRDGSGAFF
TGTGCCAGCAGCTCCGTACCCCGAGACGGTTCGGGAGCTTTCTTT
>-|TRBV7-9|TRBJ2-2|17|TRBD1
CASSLSATGGRTGELFF
TGTGCCAGCAGCTTATCCGCGACAGGGGGCCGAACCGGGGAGCTGTTTTTT
>-|TRBV27|TRBJ2-1|15|TRBD1
CASSSAGTGGDEQFF
TGTGCCAGCAGTTCTGCCGGGACAGGGGGGGATGAGCAGTTCTTC
>-|TRBV2|TRBJ1-4|15|TRBD1
CASSNPGQGSEKLFF
TGTGCCAGCAGTAACCCGGGACAGGGCAGTGAAAAACTGTTTTTT
>-|TRBV2|TRBJ1-1|14|-
CASRGTTTNTEAFF
TGTGCCAGCAGGGGGACTACAACGAACACTGAAGCTTTCTTT
>-|TRBV7-2|TRBJ1-1|12|-
CASSFLRAEAFF
TGTGCCAGCAGCTTCTTGCGGGCTGAAGCTTTCTTT
>-|TRBV5-6|TRBJ2-5|16|-
CASSERHSRRWETQYF
TGTGCCAGCAGCGAAAGGCATTCTAGGAGATGGGAGACCCAGTACTTC
>-|TRBV5-1|TRBJ2-1|14|TRBD1
CASSSGQAYNEQFF
TGCGCCAGCAGCTCCGGACAGGCCTACAATGAGCAGTTCTTC
>-|TRBV6-5|TRBJ1-5|13|-
CASSYSSGGPQHF
TGTGCCAGCAGTTACTCGTCGGGGGGGCCCCAGCATTTT
>-|TRBV25-1|TRBJ1-2|17|TRBD1
CASSELGGQGSGYGYTF
TGTGCCAGCAGTGAGTTGGGGGGACAGGGCTCGGGGTATGGCTACACCTTC
>-|TRBV11-2|TRBJ1-6|17|TRBD1
CASSLSGQTTWNSPLHF
TGTGCCAGCAGCCTCTCGGGACAGACTACTTGGAATTCACCCCTCCACTTT
>-|TRBV5-5|TRBJ1-4|11|-
CASSLGPAEFF
TGTGCCAGCAGCTTGGGGCCGGCGGAGTTTTTT
>-|TRBV11-3|TRBJ2-7|15|-
CASSPIDMGTYEQYF
TGTGCCAGCAGCCCGATCGACATGGGGACTTACGAGCAGTACTTC
>-|TRBV19|TRBJ2-1|11|-
CATRWGLEQFF
TGTGCCACCAGGTGGGGACTTGAGCAGTTCTTC